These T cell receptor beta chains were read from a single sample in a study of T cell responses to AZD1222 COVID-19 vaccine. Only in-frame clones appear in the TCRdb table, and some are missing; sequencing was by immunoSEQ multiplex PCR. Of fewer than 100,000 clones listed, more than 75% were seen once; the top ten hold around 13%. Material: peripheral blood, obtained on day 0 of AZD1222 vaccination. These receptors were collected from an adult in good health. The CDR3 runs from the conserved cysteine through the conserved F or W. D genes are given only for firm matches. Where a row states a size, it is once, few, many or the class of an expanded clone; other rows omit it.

cdr3_aa: CASRTSGGPGGELFF
cdr3_nt: TGCGCCAGTCGGACTAGCGGGGGGCCTGGCGGGGAGCTGTTTTTT
cdr3_length: 15
d_call: TRBD2
j_call: TRBJ2-2
v_call: TRBV10-2
clone_size: NA

cdr3_aa: CASRFRSMNTEAFF
cdr3_nt: TGTGCCAGCAGGTTTAGGTCGATGAACACTGAAGCTTTCTTT
cdr3_length: 14
d_call: NA
j_call: TRBJ1-1
v_call: TRBV5-6
clone_size: NA

cdr3_aa: CASTGPRLMNTEAFF
cdr3_nt: TGTGCCAGCACAGGCCCAAGACTCATGAACACTGAAGCTTTCTTT
cdr3_length: 15
d_call: NA
j_call: TRBJ1-1
v_call: TRBV6-5
clone_size: NA

cdr3_aa: CASSPQGGREETQYF
cdr3_nt: TGTGCCAGCAGCCCGCAGGGGGGTAGGGAGGAGACCCAGTACTTC
cdr3_length: 15
d_call: NA
j_call: TRBJ2-5
v_call: TRBV7-9
clone_size: NA

cdr3_aa: CSVVDRDLNQPQHF
cdr3_nt: TGCAGCGTTGTTGACAGGGATTTAAATCAGCCCCAGCATTTT
cdr3_length: 14
d_call: TRBD1
j_call: TRBJ1-5
v_call: TRBV29-1
clone_size: NA

cdr3_aa: CATYRDRGQNNEKLFF
cdr3_nt: TGTGCCACCTACCGGGACAGGGGTCAAAATAATGAAAAACTGTTTTTT
cdr3_length: 16
d_call: TRBD1
j_call: TRBJ1-4
v_call: TRBV15
clone_size: NA

cdr3_aa: CASSIDYSNQPQHF
cdr3_nt: TGTGCCAGCAGCATCGATTATAGCAATCAGCCCCAGCATTTT
cdr3_length: 14
d_call: NA
j_call: TRBJ1-5
v_call: TRBV28
clone_size: NA

cdr3_aa: CASSRGTGDFGQPQHF
cdr3_nt: TGTGCCAGCAGCCGCGGGACAGGGGACTTCGGTCAGCCCCAGCATTTT
cdr3_length: 16
d_call: TRBD1
j_call: TRBJ1-5
v_call: TRBV6-2/TRBV6-3
clone_size: few

cdr3_aa: CASSRGGVANYGYTF
cdr3_nt: TGCGCCAGCAGCCGGGGAGGGGTAGCTAACTATGGCTACACCTTC
cdr3_length: 15
d_call: NA
j_call: TRBJ1-2
v_call: TRBV5-1
clone_size: NA

cdr3_aa: CASSRVNQPQHF
cdr3_nt: TGTGCCAGCAGTCGGGTCAATCAGCCCCAGCATTTT
cdr3_length: 12
d_call: NA
j_call: TRBJ1-5
v_call: TRBV28
clone_size: NA

cdr3_aa: CASSPAGTAIGNTIYF
cdr3_nt: TGTGCCAGCTCACCAGCCGGGACAGCTATTGGAAACACCATATATTTT
cdr3_length: 16
d_call: TRBD1
j_call: TRBJ1-3
v_call: TRBV18
clone_size: NA

cdr3_aa: CASSKNSNYGYTF
cdr3_nt: TGTGCCAGCAGCAAGAACAGTAACTATGGCTACACCTTC
cdr3_length: 13
d_call: NA
j_call: TRBJ1-2
v_call: TRBV5-4
clone_size: few

cdr3_aa: CASSLGSTEAFF
cdr3_nt: TGTGCCAGCAGCTTAGGATCCACTGAAGCTTTCTTT
cdr3_length: 12
d_call: NA
j_call: TRBJ1-1
v_call: TRBV7-2
clone_size: once

cdr3_aa: CSVVTGGTDTQYF
cdr3_nt: TGCAGCGTTGTTACGGGGGGCACAGATACGCAGTATTTT
cdr3_length: 13
d_call: NA
j_call: TRBJ2-3
v_call: TRBV29-1
clone_size: NA

cdr3_aa: CASSRDRGNTIYF
cdr3_nt: TGTGCCAGCAGCCGGGACAGGGGAAACACCATATATTTT
cdr3_length: 13
d_call: TRBD1
j_call: TRBJ1-3
v_call: TRBV7-6
clone_size: NA

cdr3_aa: CASSSHGGYNEQFF
cdr3_nt: TGTGCCAGCAGCTCTCACGGGGGTTACAATGAGCAGTTCTTC
cdr3_length: 14
d_call: NA
j_call: TRBJ2-1
v_call: TRBV7-3
clone_size: once

cdr3_aa: CSAHWNQDTEAFF
cdr3_nt: TGCAGCGCCCACTGGAATCAAGACACTGAAGCTTTCTTT
cdr3_length: 13
d_call: NA
j_call: TRBJ1-1
v_call: TRBV29-1
clone_size: NA

cdr3_aa: CASSQGTGRYEQYF
cdr3_nt: TGCGCCAGCAGCCAAGGGACAGGACGCTACGAGCAGTACTTC
cdr3_length: 14
d_call: TRBD1
j_call: TRBJ2-7
v_call: TRBV4-3
clone_size: medium-sized

cdr3_aa: CASSTQGSTYNEQFF
cdr3_nt: TGTGCCAGCAGTACTCAGGGGTCCACCTACAATGAGCAGTTCTTC
cdr3_length: 15
d_call: NA
j_call: TRBJ2-1
v_call: TRBV5-6
clone_size: NA

cdr3_aa: CASSRTGTGQSGANVLTF
cdr3_nt: TGTGCCAGCAGCCGAACCGGGACAGGACAATCTGGGGCCAACGTCCTGACTTTC
cdr3_length: 18
d_call: TRBD1
j_call: TRBJ2-6
v_call: TRBV7-3
clone_size: NA